Sequencing of this T cell receptor (beta chain) was carried out in a study of identical twins. TCRdb re-called the 5' RACE reads through MiXCR, storing one row per CDR3 protein. This sample has about 730,000 distinct CDR3 sequences, with around 21% found just once. These data also featured in a second study, about T cells expressing NK-cell markers.

This receptor was obtained from a woman between 18 and 29 years old in good health. What was sequenced was PBMCs.

For the CDR3, the DNA is TGTGCCAGCAGTTACTCATCAGGGGTTCAAGAGACCCAGTACTTC. Protein sequence: CASSYSSGVQETQYF. The chain joins TRBV6-5 to TRBJ2-5, with a weak D call TRBD1 (6 bases). The CDR3 spans 15 residues. Trimming stripped 0 bases from V and 2 bases from J, with 10 bases between. Germline-derived CDR1 and CDR2 are MNHEY and SVGAGI.